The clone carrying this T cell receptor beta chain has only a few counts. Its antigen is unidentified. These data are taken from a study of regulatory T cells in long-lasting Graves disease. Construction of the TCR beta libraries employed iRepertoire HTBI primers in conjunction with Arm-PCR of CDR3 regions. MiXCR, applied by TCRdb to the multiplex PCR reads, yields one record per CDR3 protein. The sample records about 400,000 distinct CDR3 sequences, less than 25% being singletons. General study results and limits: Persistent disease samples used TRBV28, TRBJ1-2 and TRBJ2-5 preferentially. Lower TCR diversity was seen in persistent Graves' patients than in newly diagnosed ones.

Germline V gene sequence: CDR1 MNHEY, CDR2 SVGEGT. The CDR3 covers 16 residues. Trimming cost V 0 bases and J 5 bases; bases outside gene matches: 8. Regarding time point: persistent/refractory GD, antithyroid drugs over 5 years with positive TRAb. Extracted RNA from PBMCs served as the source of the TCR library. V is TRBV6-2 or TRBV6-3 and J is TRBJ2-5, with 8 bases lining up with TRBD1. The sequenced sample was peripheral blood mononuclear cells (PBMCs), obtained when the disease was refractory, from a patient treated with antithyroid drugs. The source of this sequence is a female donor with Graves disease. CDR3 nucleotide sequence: TGTGCCAGCAGTTACTCGCCGGGACAGGTTATGGAGACCCAGTACTTC. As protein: CASSYSPGQVMETQYF.